This T cell receptor (beta chain) was captured in a study of OX40 agonist ivuxolimab in advanced cancers. As for the study in general: Ivuxolimab is an agonistic anti-OX40 (CD134) antibody, and patients were treated with it. Enrollees could have had prior anti-PD-1, anti-PD-L1 or anti-CTLA-4 therapy, which about 42% had received. One patient with hepatocellular carcinoma and two with cutaneous melanoma, three in all, had partial responses. Ivuxolimab was administered intravenously to patients at 0.01 to 10 mg/kg every 2 weeks.

This CDR3 contains 15 residues. The germline V gene has CDR1 SGHTA and CDR2 FQGNSA. Trimming shortened V by 1 base and J by 0 bases, and 8 bases separated the two germline ends. Only in-frame clones appear in the TCRdb table, and some are missing; sequencing was by immunoSEQ multiplex PCR. The sample includes about 71,000 clones, around 86% seen only once; the top ten take 2% to 2.5%. This sequence joins TRBV7-2 and TRBJ2-3; D possibly corresponds to TRBD1 (5 bases). The input for sequencing was CD4+ or CD8+ T cells sorted from blood, taken in a trial of the OX40 agonist ivuxolimab. The source is an adult with an advanced solid tumor such as melanoma, head and neck, liver or kidney cancer. The CDR3 sequence: CASSLVGPSTDTQYF. DNA of the CDR3: TGTGCCAGCAGCTTAGTGGGGCCTAGCACAGATACGCAGTATTTT.